One sample yielded the 14 T cell receptor beta chains listed below, sequenced in a study of control samples from healthy donors and cancer patients. Clones were sequenced by immunoSEQ multiplex PCR, and TCRdb holds only the in-frame ones, with some missing. Of some 150,000 clones in the sample, about 89% are singletons; the top ten hold less than 5.5%. The sample was blood. Receptor source: a man aged 25 to 45 in good health.

The chain is built from TRBV6-5 and TRBJ2-7; D uncertain. V lost 2 bases to trimming and J lost 0 bases, with 5 bases between them. The CDR3 totals 13 residues. The germline CDR1 and CDR2 sequences are MNHEY and SVGAGI. CDR3 in amino acids: CASSYGNSYEQYF. In DNA, the CDR3 is TGTGCCAGCAGTTACGGCAACTCCTACGAGCAGTACTTC.

J is TRBJ2-3 and V is TRBV9; D is unclear. The V gene's germline CDR1 is SGDLS and CDR2 YYNGEE. The V gene lost 1 base and the J gene lost 0 bases, with 9 bases spanning the gap. This CDR3 has 15 residues. CDR3 DNA: TGTGCCAGCAGCGTAATCCCCGCTAGCACAGATACGCAGTATTTT. As protein: CASSVIPASTDTQYF.

The V call is TRBV18, the J call TRBJ2-7; D is unresolved. There are 13 residues in the CDR3. V gave up 3 bases and J gave up 7 bases, with 13 bases separating them. From germline, CDR1 is KGHSH and CDR2 LQKENI. CDR3 nucleotides: TGTGCCAGCTCACCGAACTCTATCCGGGAGCAGTACTTC. Its translation is CASSPNSIREQYF.

The chain is built from TRBV18 and TRBJ2-7; 12 positions match TRBD2. V gave up 5 bases and J gave up 0 bases; unmatched junction bases: 2. Germline V gene sequence: CDR1 KGHSH, CDR2 LQKENI. The CDR3 is made up of 15 amino acids. DNA of the CDR3: TGTGCCAGCTCAGAGACTAGCGGGAGCTCCTACGAGCAGTACTTC. This sequence encodes CASSETSGSSYEQYF.

The genes are TRBV19 and TRBJ1-6, with a tentative D call TRBD1 (5 bases). This CDR3 has 13 residues. V gave up 8 bases and J gave up 14 bases, with 19 bases separating them. Germline loops: CDR1 LNHDA, CDR2 SQIVND (reference sequence). The DNA of the CDR3 is TGTGCCAGTTCCGGGACGGGTGGAGTAGCCCTCCACTTT. This translates into CASSGTGGVALHF.

The gene calls are TRBV5-4 and TRBJ2-7; the D gene could be TRBD1 or TRBD2 (5 bases each). The CDR3 is 15 amino acids. Trimming removed 0 bases at V and 5 bases at J, with 15 bases between. Germline V gene sequence: CDR1 SGHNT, CDR2 YYREEE (reference sequence). The CDR3 protein is CASSLGAGTEDEQYF. CDR3 DNA: TGTGCCAGCAGCTTGGGCGCCGGGACCGAGGACGAGCAGTACTTC.

The CDR3 sequence is CASTQPGVNEQYF. For the CDR3, the DNA is TGTGCCAGCACCCAGCCAGGGGTCAACGAGCAGTACTTC. The chain uses TRBV6-5 and TRBJ2-7, with a tentative D call TRBD1 (6 bases). V lost 7 bases, J lost 5 bases, and 15 bases lay in between. In germline, CDR1 is MNHEY, CDR2 SVGAGI. This CDR3 has 13 amino acids.

This clone appeared once. The V and J genes are TRBV27 and TRBJ2-7; D possibly corresponds to TRBD2 (6 bases). CDR1 is MNHEY, CDR2 SMNVEV, per germline (reference sequence). The germline V and J ends were trimmed by 1 base and 4 bases, with 8 bases remaining between them. The CDR3 has 13 amino acids. CDR3 loop: CASSLYGGYEQYF. The DNA of the CDR3 is TGTGCCAGCAGTTTATACGGGGGTTACGAGCAGTACTTC.

CDR3 in DNA: TGTGCCACCAGTGAGCCAGGACGCCTCGAGCAGTACTTC. Its protein is CATSEPGRLEQYF. The chain links TRBV24-1 to TRBJ2-7; the D is unclear. Trimming cost V 4 bases and J 6 bases, with 12 bases left between them. Germline V gene data show CDR1 as KGHDR and CDR2 as SFDVKD. The CDR3 sequence is 13 residues long.

V usage is TRBV6-4 and J usage is TRBJ1-5; D is perhaps TRBD1 (5 bases). The CDR3 is 15 residues long. The V end lost 4 bases, the J end lost 3 bases, and 13 bases lay between the germline ends. CDR1 MRHNA and CDR2 SNTAGT come from the germline V gene. The CDR3 region has the DNA TGTGCCAGCAGTGGGGCGGGGGGGAACAATCAGCCCCAGCATTTT. It is translated as CASSGAGGNNQPQHF.

The chain uses TRBV5-1 and TRBJ2-3; 8 bases line up with TRBD1. The CDR3 has 14 residues. Trimming removed 3 bases from V and 3 bases from J; junction bases left unmatched: 3. Per the germline V gene, CDR1 is SGHRS and CDR2 is YFSETQ. CDR3 sequence (DNA): TGCGCCAGCAGCTCTTGGACAGGGACAGATACGCAGTATTTT. This sequence encodes CASSSWTGTDTQYF.

The chain combines TRBV2 with TRBJ1-5, with 7 bases that match TRBD1. V shed 7 bases, J shed 3 bases, and the junction held 6 bases outside the gene matches. This CDR3 is built from 14 residues. Germline V gene lookup returns CDR1 SNHLY and CDR2 FYNNEI. CDR3 nucleotide sequence: TGTGCCAGCACTTGGACAGGAAACAATCAGCCCCAGCATTTT. Translated: CASTWTGNNQPQHF.

The chain employs TRBV5-5 and TRBJ2-7; the match to TRBD1 covers 9 bases. The length of the CDR3 is 11 residues. The germline gives CDR1 SGHKS, CDR2 YYEKEE (reference sequence). The V segment lost 4 bases and the J segment 11 bases; nucleotides outside the gene matches: 4. This CDR3 reads CASSVGTGKYF. CDR3 DNA sequence: TGTGCCAGCAGCGTTGGGACAGGGAAGTACTTC. The full variable domain, in which reference TRBV5-5 and TRBJ2-7 provide the parts outside the CDR3, is DAGVTQSPTHLIKTRGQQVTLRCSPISGHKSVSWYQQVLGQGPQFIFQYYEKEERGRGNFPDRFSARQFPNYSSELNVNALLLGDSALYLCASSVGTGKYFGPGTRLTVT.

This clone turned up a few times. The genes are TRBV2 and TRBJ2-5, with TRBD2 identical over 13 bases. From germline, CDR1 is SNHLY and CDR2 FYNNEI. V lost 2 bases to trimming and J lost 5 bases; unmatched junction nucleotides: 5. The CDR3 spans 16 residues. DNA for the CDR3: TGTGCCAGCAGTGAAACTAGCGGGGGGGCCGCGGAGACCCAGTACTTC. Translated, it gives CASSETSGGAAETQYF.